Listed below are T cell receptor beta chains from one sample, sequenced in a study of CD8+CD57+ T cells in acquired aplastic anemia. TCRdb analysed the reads with MiXCR anew, one entry per CDR3 protein. The sample shows approximately 150,000 distinct CDR3 sequences, around 48% of them seen only once. Sequenced sample: sorted CD4+, CD8+, or CD8+CD57+ T cells (not recorded which) from PBMCs. These receptor sequences come from a human donor with aplastic anemia. Each CDR3 is given with its conserved first and last residue. D genes are given only for firm matches. Some rows mark clone size as missing; the rest say once, few, many or name a class of expanded clone.

D | J | V | size | DNA | CDR3
NA | TRBJ2-1 | TRBV7-8 | few | TGTGCCAGCAGCTTGGGGGGACCAACTCACAATGAGCAGTTCTTC | CASSLGGPTHNEQFF
NA | TRBJ1-3 | TRBV19 | NA | TGTGCCAGTAGTGCGGGACCCTTGCATGGAAACACCATATATTTT | CASSAGPLHGNTIYF
NA | TRBJ2-7 | TRBV5-4 | many | TGTGCCAGCAGCGCTGACAGGTCTAAGGACGAGCAGTACTTC | CASSADRSKDEQYF
TRBD1 | TRBJ2-7 | TRBV19 | NA | TGTGCCAGTAGTATTGGGACAGGGAACTACTCCTACGAGCAGTACTTC | CASSIGTGNYSYEQYF
TRBD2 | TRBJ2-3 | TRBV15 | NA | TGTGCCACCAGCAGCGGGGGGGACACAGATACGCAGTATTTT | CATSSGGDTDTQYF
NA | TRBJ1-6 | TRBV4-3 | NA | TGCGCCAGCAGCCACGAGGTTAGCTCCTATAATTCACCCCTCCACTTC | CASSHEVSSYNSPLHF
TRBD1 | TRBJ2-5 | TRBV5-4 | many | TGTGCCAGCAGCTCGGACAGGGGGACCCAGTACTTC | CASSSDRGTQYF
NA | TRBJ1-2 | TRBV5-1 | many | TGCGCCAGCAGCTTGGTCGGGGGCGCGACCGCGTCCCATGGCTACACCTTC | CASSLVGGATASHGYTF
TRBD1 | TRBJ1-2 | TRBV6-2/TRBV6-3 | few | TGTGCCAGCAGTTACTCCGACAGGGGAGGCTACACCTTC | CASSYSDRGGYTF
NA | TRBJ1-6 | TRBV7-2 | many | TGTGCCAGCAGGGATGACAGTTTCTATAATTCACCCCTCCACTTT | CASRDDSFYNSPLHF
NA | TRBJ1-2 | TRBV7-6 | NA | TGTGCCAGCAGCCCCGATCGAGCTACGGGGGATGGCTACACCTTC | CASSPDRATGDGYTF
TRBD2 | TRBJ2-7 | TRBV6-1 | NA | TGTGCCAGCAGTCCTACTAGCGGGGGGGCCTATGAGCAGTACTTC | CASSPTSGGAYEQYF
TRBD2 | TRBJ2-3 | TRBV20-1 | NA | TGCAGTGCTAGGAGGCCGGGGGGGGCCGGCACAGATACGCAGTATTTT | CSARRPGGAGTDTQYF
NA | TRBJ1-3 | TRBV7-8 | many | TGTGCCATTATGGGCTACTCTGGAAACACCATATATTTT | CAIMGYSGNTIYF
TRBD1 | TRBJ2-5 | TRBV13 | NA | TGTGCCAGCAGCCCCTCACAGGGGGGAGCGGAGACCCAGTACTTC | CASSPSQGGAETQYF
NA | TRBJ1-1 | TRBV19 | NA | TGTGCCAGTAGCCCACGGGGGTTGATGGGCACTGAAGCTTTCTTT | CASSPRGLMGTEAFF
NA | TRBJ1-2 | TRBV18 | many | TGTGCCAGCTCACCACAAGTCAACTATGGCTACACCTTC | CASSPQVNYGYTF
NA | TRBJ1-4 | TRBV5-3 | few | TGTGCCAGCAGCTTATGGGGGATTAATGAAAAACTGTTTTTT | CASSLWGINEKLFF
TRBD1 | TRBJ1-1 | TRBV20-1 | many | TGCAGTGCTAGGGATGCGGGTACAGGGGGGACTGAAGCTTTCTTT | CSARDAGTGGTEAFF
NA | TRBJ1-2 | TRBV2 | NA | TGTGCCAGCAGTGATAAGGGGATCGGCTACACCTTC | CASSDKGIGYTF
NA | TRBJ2-3 | TRBV2 | many | TGTGCCAGCAGACAGACCGGGATCTCGAGGGATACGCAGTATTTT | CASRQTGISRDTQYF
NA | TRBJ2-5 | TRBV7-2 | many | TGTGCCAGCAGCTTACATACGGAGACCCAGTACTTC | CASSLHTETQYF
TRBD2 | TRBJ2-1 | TRBV27 | NA | TGTGCCAGCAGTTTGGCCCCACTCCTAGCGGGGGGGCTTGAGCAGTTCTTC | CASSLAPLLAGGLEQFF
NA | TRBJ2-7 | TRBV2 | NA | TGTGCCAGCATGAGGACAAAAAGCTCCTACGAGCAGTACTTC | CASMRTKSSYEQYF
TRBD1 | TRBJ2-7 | TRBV15 | NA | TGTGCCACCAGCACACGGACAGGGCGCTACGAGCAGTACTTC | CATSTRTGRYEQYF
NA | TRBJ2-5 | TRBV9 | NA | TGTGCCAGCAGCGTAGCTCAGGAGACCCAGTACTTC | CASSVAQETQYF
NA | TRBJ1-5 | TRBV19 | NA | TGTGCCACCGAGGATGTCCTTTTTGGGAATCAGCCCCAGCATTTT | CATEDVLFGNQPQHF
TRBD2 | TRBJ2-5 | TRBV20-1 | NA | TGCAGTGCCAGCGGGGTCGGAGAACAGACCCAGTACTTC | CSASGVGEQTQYF
TRBD1 | TRBJ2-4 | TRBV2 | many | TGTGCCAGCAGTGACTGGGACAGGGTGTACTTC | CASSDWDRVYF
TRBD2 | TRBJ2-7 | TRBV20-1 | NA | TGCAGTTTGAGGGCGGGGGGGACGATTGATTACTTC | CSLRAGGTIDYF
TRBD1 | TRBJ1-5 | TRBV7-2 | many | TGTGCCAGCAGCGGGACAGGGCGAAATCAGCCCCAGCATTTT | CASSGTGRNQPQHF
TRBD1 | TRBJ2-7 | TRBV7-3 | NA | TGTGCCAGCAGCTCCGGGACAGGGGTGTACGAGCAGTACTTC | CASSSGTGVYEQYF
NA | TRBJ1-1 | TRBV19 | many | TGTGCCAGTAGTATAGCTCTAGGGTTCCTGAACACTGAAGCTTTCTTT | CASSIALGFLNTEAFF